This T cell receptor (beta chain) stems from a study of Graves' ophthalmopathy and Graves' hyperthyroidism. The authors amplified TCR beta CDR3 regions from RNA transcripts. The first round was an RT-PCR with HTBI primers, and the second round was a multiplex PCR. MiXCR, run by TCRdb on the multiplex PCR reads, gives a single entry per CDR3 protein. This table holds roughly 1.1 million distinct CDR3 sequences, about two fifths found once. The CDR3 runs 14 residues. Germline CDR1 reads SNHLY; CDR2 reads FYNNEI. The germline V and J ends were trimmed by 1 base and 4 bases, with 10 bases remaining between them. Ineligible for inclusion were patients with other autoimmune diseases, uncontrolled infections, pregnancy or lactation.

The receptor was isolated from an adult man with Graves' hyperthyroidism. Sequenced input: peripheral blood or thyroid tissue (not recorded which). The chain combines TRBV2 with TRBJ2-5, with D perhaps given as TRBD1 or TRBD2 (5 bases each). In DNA, the CDR3 is TGTGCCAGCAGTGAAGTCGGGGACCGAGAGACCCAGTACTTC. Protein: CASSEVGDRETQYF.